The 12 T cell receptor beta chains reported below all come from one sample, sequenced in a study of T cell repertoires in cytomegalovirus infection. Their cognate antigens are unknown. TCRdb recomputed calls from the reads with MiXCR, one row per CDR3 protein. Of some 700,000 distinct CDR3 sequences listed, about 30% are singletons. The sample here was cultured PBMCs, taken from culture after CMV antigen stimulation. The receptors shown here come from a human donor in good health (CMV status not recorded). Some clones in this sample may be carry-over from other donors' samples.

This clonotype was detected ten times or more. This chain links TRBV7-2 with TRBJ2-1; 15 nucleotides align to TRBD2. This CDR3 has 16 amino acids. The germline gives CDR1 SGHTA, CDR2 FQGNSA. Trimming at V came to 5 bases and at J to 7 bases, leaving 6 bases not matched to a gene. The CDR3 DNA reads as TGTGCCAGCAGCCCCAGAGGACTAGCGGGGGGGAATGAGCAGTTCTTC. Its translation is CASSPRGLAGGNEQFF.

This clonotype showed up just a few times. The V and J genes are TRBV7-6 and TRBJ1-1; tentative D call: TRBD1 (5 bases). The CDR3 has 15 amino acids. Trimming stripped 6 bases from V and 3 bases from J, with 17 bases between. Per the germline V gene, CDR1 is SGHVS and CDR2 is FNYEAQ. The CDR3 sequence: CASSSRVGRYTEAFF. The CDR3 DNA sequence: TGTGCCAGCAGTTCCAGGGTGGGCAGGTACACTGAAGCTTTCTTT.

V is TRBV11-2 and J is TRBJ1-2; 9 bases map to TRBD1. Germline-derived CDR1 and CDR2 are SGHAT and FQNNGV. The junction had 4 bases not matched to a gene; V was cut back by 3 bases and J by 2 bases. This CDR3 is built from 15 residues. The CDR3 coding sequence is TGTGCCAGCAGCTTCACCGGGACAGGGAACTATGGCTACACCTTC. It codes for CASSFTGTGNYGYTF.

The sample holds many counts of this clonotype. The CDR3 is CASSRQGYGYTF. The CDR3 region has the DNA TGTGCCAGCAGCCGACAGGGCTATGGCTACACCTTC. V usage is TRBV7-6 and J usage is TRBJ1-2; 7 nucleotides match TRBD1. With 5 bases clipped from V and 4 bases from J, the junction kept 1 base outside the gene matches. Germline CDR1 SGHVS, CDR2 FNYEAQ. This CDR3 spans 12 amino acids. The whole variable domain, remainder taken from reference TRBV7-6 and TRBJ1-2, is GAGVSQSPRYKVTKRGQDVALRCDPISGHVSLYWYRQALGQGPEFLTYFNYEAQQDKSGLPNDRFSAERPEGSISTLTIQRTEQRDSAMYRCASSRQGYGYTFGSGTRLTVV.

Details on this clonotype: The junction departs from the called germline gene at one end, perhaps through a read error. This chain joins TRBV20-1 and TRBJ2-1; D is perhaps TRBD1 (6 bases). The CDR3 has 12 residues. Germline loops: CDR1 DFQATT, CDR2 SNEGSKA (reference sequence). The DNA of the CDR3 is TGTCCTGACAGGCCGACCCCTAATGAGCAGTTCTTC. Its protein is CPDRPTPNEQFF.

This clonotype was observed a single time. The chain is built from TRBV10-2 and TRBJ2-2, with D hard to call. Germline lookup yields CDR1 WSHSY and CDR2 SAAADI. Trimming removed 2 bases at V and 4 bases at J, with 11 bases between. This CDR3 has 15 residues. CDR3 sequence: CASSEGTPGTGELFF. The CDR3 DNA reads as TGCGCCAGCAGTGAGGGAACCCCAGGCACCGGGGAGCTGTTTTTT.

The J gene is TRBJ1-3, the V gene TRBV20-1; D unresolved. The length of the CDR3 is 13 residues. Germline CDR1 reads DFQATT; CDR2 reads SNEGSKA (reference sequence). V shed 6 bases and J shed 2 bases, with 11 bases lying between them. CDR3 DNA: TGCAGTGCCGGCGGGAGGACTGGAAACACCATATATTTT. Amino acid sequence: CSAGGRTGNTIYF.

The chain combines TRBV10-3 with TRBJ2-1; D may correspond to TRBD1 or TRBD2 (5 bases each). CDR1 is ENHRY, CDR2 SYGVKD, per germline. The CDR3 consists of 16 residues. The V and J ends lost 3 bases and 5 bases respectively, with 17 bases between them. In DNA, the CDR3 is TGTGCCATCAGTGAAGTGGGACCTCAAGGGAACAATGAGCAGTTCTTC. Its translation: CAISEVGPQGNNEQFF.

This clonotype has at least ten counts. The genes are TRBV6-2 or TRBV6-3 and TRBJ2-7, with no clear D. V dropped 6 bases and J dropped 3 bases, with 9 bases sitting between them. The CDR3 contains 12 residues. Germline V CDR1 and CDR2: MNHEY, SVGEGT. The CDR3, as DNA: TGTGCCAGCAGCGACACTGTCTACGAGCAGTACTTC. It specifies CASSDTVYEQYF.

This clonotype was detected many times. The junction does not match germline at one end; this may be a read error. The CDR3 DNA sequence: TGTGCCAGCAGCCGACAGGGGATGAACGCTGAAGCTTTCTTT. This encodes CASSRQGMNAEAFF. The chain couples TRBV7-2 to TRBJ1-1; 8 bases fit TRBD1. Germline V gene lookup returns CDR1 SGHTA and CDR2 FQGNSA. The CDR3 spans 14 residues.

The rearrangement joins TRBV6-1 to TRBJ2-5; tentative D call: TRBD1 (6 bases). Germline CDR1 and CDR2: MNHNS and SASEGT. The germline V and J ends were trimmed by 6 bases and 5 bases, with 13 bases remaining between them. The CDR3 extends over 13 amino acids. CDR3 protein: CASRPQGWETQYF. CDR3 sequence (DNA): TGTGCCAGCAGACCACAGGGATGGGAGACCCAGTACTTC.

The CDR3 nucleotides are TGTGCCAGTTCACGGACTAGTCCGATCGAGACCCAGTACTTC. Encoded protein: CASSRTSPIETQYF. The V and J genes are TRBV7-9 and TRBJ2-5; 7 bases align to TRBD2. V lost 9 bases and J lost 5; bases outside the gene matches: 12. In germline, CDR1 is SEHNR, CDR2 FQNEAQ (reference sequence). The CDR3 covers 14 residues.